The present entry profiles one T cell receptor beta chain with its context. The antigen remains unidentified. Germline trimming cut 0 bases from V and 6 bases from J; bases unmatched to any gene: 5. The germline CDR1 and CDR2 sequences are SGDLS and YYNGEE. The CDR3 runs to 17 residues. TCRdb's table, derived via immunoSEQ multiplex PCR, lists solely in-frame clones and lacks some. The sample has approximately 90,000 clones; around 83% are singletons. The sample belongs to a study of graft-versus-host responses after intestinal transplantation. Points from the study as a whole: GvH clones surfaced in recipient marrow, some emerging earlier in ileum or blood.

The TCR originated in a human donor who received an intestinal transplant. The rearrangement joins TRBV9 to TRBJ2-1; 14 nucleotides align to TRBD2. The sample in question was unstimulated CD4+ T cells sorted from spleen or lymph node cells, obtained before intestinal transplant. The CDR3 is CASSVVGGLAGGNEQFF. DNA of the CDR3: TGTGCCAGCAGCGTAGTAGGAGGACTAGCGGGGGGCAATGAGCAGTTCTTC.